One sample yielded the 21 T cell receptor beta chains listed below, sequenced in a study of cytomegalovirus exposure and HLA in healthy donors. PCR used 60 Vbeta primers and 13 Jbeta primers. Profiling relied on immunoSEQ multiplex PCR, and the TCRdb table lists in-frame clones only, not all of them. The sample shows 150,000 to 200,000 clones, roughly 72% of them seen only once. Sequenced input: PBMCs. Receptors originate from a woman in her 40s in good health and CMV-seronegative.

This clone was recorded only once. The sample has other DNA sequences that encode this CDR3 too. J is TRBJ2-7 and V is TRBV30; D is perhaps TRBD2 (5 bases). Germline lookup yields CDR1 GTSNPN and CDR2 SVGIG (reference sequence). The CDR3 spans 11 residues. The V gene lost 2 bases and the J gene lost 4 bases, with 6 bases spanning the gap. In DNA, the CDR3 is TGTGCCTGGAGTAGCGGATACGAGCAGTACTTC. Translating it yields CAWSSGYEQYF.

DNA of the CDR3: TGCGCCAGCAGGCGGGACCTCCCCGGAGGCACTGAAGCTTTCTTT. This encodes CASRRDLPGGTEAFF. The rearrangement uses TRBV5-1 and TRBJ1-1, with D maybe TRBD1 (5 bases). The V end lost 5 bases, the J end lost 4 bases, and 18 bases lay between the germline ends. The CDR3 spans 15 residues. Looked up from germline, CDR1 is SGHRS and CDR2 is YFSETQ.

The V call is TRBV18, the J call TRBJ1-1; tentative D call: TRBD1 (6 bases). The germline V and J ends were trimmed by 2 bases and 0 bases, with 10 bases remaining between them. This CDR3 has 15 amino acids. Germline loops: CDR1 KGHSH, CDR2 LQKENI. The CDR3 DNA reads TGTGCCAGCTCACCAGTTTCAGGGGTGAACACTGAAGCTTTCTTT. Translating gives CASSPVSGVNTEAFF.

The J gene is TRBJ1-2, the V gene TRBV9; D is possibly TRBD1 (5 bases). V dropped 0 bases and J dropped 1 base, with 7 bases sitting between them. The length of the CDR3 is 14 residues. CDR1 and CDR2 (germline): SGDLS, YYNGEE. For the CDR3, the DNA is TGTGCCAGCAGCGTAGGGGGGGTTAACTATGGCTACACCTTC. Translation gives CASSVGGVNYGYTF.

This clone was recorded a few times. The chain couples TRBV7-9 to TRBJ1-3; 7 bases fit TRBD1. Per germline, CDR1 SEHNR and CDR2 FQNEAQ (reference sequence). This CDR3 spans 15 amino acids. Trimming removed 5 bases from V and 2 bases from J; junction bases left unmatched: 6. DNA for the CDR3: TGTGCCAGCAGCCCGACAGGGACTGCTGGAAACACCATATATTTT. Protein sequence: CASSPTGTAGNTIYF.

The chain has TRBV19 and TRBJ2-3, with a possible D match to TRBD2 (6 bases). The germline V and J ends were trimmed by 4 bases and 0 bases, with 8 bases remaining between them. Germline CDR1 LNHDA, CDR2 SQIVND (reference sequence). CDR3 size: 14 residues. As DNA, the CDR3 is TGTGCCAGTAGTACGACTAGGAGCACAGATACGCAGTATTTT. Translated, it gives CASSTTRSTDTQYF.

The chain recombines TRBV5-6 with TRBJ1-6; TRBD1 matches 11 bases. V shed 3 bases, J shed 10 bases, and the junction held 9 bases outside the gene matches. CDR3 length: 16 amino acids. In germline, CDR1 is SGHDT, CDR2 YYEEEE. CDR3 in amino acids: CASSSSGTGGFSPLHF. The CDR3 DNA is TGTGCCAGCAGCTCGTCCGGGACAGGGGGTTTCTCACCCCTCCACTTT.

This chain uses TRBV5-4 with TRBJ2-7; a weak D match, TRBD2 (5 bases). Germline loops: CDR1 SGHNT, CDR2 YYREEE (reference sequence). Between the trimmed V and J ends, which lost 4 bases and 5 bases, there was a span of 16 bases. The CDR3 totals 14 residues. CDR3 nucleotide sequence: TGTGCCAGCAGCCGGGGTCGGGGAGAACACGAGCAGTACTTC. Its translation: CASSRGRGEHEQYF.

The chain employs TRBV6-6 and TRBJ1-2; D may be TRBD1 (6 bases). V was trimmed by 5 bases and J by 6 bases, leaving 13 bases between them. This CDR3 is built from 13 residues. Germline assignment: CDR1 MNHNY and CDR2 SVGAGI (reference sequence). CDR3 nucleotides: TGTGCCAGCAGTCCCTTCCGGGACAATGGCTACACCTTC. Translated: CASSPFRDNGYTF.

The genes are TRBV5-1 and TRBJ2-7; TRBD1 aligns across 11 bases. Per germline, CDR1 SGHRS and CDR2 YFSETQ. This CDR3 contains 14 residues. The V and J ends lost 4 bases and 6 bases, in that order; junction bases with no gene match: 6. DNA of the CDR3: TGCGCCAGCAGCCCCGGACAGGGGGCGACCGAGCAGTACTTC. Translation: CASSPGQGATEQYF.

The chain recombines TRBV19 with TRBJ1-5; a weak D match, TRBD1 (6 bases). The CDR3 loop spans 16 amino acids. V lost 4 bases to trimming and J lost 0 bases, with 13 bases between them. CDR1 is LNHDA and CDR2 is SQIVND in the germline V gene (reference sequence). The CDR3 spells CASSTQGPYSNQPQHF. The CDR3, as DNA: TGTGCCAGTAGTACACAGGGCCCATATAGCAATCAGCCCCAGCATTTT.

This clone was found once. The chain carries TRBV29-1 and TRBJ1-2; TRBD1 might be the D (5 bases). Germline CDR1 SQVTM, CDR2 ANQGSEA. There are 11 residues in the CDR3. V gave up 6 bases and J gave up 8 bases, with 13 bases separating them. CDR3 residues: CSVDSLRGYTF. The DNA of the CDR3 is TGCAGCGTCGACAGTTTGAGGGGCTACACCTTC.

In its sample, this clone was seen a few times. CDR3 amino acids: CATSTKLEQFF. CDR3 DNA sequence: TGTGCCACCAGCACTAAATTAGAGCAGTTCTTC. The J gene is TRBJ2-1, the V gene TRBV15; D remains ambiguous. In germline, CDR1 is LNHNV, CDR2 YYDKDF (reference sequence). V was shortened by 4 bases and J by 10 bases, with 8 bases between the two germline ends. This CDR3 contains 11 residues. Full variable domain (remainder filled in from reference TRBV15 and TRBJ2-1): DAMVIQNPRYQVTQFGKPVTLSCSQTLNHNVMYWYQQKSSQAPKLLFHYYDKDFNNEADTPDNFQSRRPNTSFCFLDIRSPGLGDTAMYLCATSTKLEQFFGPGTRLTVL.

The CDR3 reads CATSSYPQDSYTGELFF. CDR3 DNA: TGTGCCACCAGCAGTTATCCCCAGGACAGTTACACCGGGGAGCTGTTTTTT. The chain is built from TRBV15 and TRBJ2-2; tentative D call: TRBD1 (6 bases). V was clipped by 3 bases and J by 3 bases, with 17 bases between them. The CDR3 contains 17 residues. Germline V lookup: CDR1 LNHNV, CDR2 YYDKDF (reference sequence).

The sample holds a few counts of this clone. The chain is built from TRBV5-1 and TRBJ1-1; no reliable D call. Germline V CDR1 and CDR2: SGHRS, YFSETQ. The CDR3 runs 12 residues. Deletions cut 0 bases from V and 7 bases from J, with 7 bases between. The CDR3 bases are TGCGCCAGCAGCTTGGATCTTATTGAAGCTTTCTTT. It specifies CASSLDLIEAFF.

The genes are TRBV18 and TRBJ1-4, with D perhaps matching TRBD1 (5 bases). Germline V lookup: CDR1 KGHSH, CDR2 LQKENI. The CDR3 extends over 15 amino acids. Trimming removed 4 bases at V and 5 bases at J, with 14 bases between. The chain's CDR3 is CASSHPLTENEKLFF. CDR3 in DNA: TGTGCCAGCTCACACCCCTTGACAGAGAATGAAAAACTGTTTTTT.

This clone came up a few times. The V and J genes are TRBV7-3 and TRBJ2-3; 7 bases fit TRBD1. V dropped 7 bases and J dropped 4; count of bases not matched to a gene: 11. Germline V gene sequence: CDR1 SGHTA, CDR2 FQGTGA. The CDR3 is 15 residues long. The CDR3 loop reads CASTFEGAPADTQYF. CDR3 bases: TGTGCCAGCACTTTTGAGGGGGCCCCAGCAGATACGCAGTATTTT.

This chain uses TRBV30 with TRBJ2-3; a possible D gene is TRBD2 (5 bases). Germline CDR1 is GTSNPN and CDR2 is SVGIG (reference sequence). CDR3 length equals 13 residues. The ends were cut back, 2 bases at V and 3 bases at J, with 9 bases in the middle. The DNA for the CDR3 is TGTGCCTGGAGTTGGCTAGCTACAGATACGCAGTATTTT. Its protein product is CAWSWLATDTQYF.

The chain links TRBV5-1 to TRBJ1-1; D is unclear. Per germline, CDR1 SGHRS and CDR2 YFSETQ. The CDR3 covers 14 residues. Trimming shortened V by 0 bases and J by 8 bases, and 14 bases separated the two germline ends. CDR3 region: CASSLVSGEGEAFF. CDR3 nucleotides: TGCGCCAGCAGCTTGGTTTCCGGGGAGGGAGAAGCTTTCTTT.

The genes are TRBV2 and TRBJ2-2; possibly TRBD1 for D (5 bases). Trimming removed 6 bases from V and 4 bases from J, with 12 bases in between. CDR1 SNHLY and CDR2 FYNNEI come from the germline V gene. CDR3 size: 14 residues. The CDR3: CASRGLTATGELFF. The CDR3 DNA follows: TGTGCCAGCAGAGGTTTGACAGCCACCGGGGAGCTGTTTTTT.

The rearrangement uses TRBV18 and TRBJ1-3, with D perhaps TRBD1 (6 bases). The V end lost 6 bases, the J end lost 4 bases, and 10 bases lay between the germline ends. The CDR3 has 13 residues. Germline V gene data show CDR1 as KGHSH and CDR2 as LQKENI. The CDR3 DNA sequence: TGTGCCAGCTCTCCAGGGGCCGGAAACACCATATATTTT. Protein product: CASSPGAGNTIYF.